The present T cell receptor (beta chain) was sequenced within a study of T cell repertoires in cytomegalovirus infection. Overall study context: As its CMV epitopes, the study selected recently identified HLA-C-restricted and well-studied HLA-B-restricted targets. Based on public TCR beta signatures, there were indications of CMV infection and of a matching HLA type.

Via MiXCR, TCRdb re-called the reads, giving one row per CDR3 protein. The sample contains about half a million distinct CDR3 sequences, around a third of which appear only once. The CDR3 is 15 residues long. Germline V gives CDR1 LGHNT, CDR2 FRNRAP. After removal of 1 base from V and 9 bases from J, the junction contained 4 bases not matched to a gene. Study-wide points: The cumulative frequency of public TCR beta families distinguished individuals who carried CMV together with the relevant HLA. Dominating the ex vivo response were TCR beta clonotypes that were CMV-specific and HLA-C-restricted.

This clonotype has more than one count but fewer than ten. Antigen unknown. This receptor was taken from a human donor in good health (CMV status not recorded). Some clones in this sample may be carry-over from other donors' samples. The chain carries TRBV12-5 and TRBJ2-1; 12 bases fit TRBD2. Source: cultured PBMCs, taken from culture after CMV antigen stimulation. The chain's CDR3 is CASGLGLAGDGEQFF. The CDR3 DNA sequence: TGTGCTAGTGGTTTGGGACTAGCGGGAGATGGTGAGCAGTTCTTC.